The clone carrying this TCR beta chain was counted between two and nine times. The data were taken from a study of early T cells in non-severe SARS-CoV-2 infection. Individual cDNA molecules were tagged with unique molecular identifiers. One entry per CDR3 protein, called by TCRdb with MiXCR from the 5' RACE reads. The sample has tens of thousands of distinct CDR3 sequences, roughly 15% seen once. V was clipped by 8 bases and J by 9 bases; unmatched bases: 8. The CDR3 is 14 residues long. The rearrangement uses TRBV12-3 or TRBV12-4 and TRBJ1-6; 9 bases match TRBD1. The specimen was whole blood. The receptor was derived from an adult who was a healthcare worker with PCR-confirmed SARS-CoV-2 infection or an uninfected control (not recorded which). CDR3 nucleotides: TGTGCCAGCGGTCCGGGACAGGGAGCTTCACCCCTCCACTTT. It translates to CASGPGQGASPLHF.